The 16 T cell receptor beta chains listed next were all sequenced from one sample in a study of T cell repertoires in aging, cancer and after chemotherapy. Multiplex touch-down PCR with TRB-A/B primers amplified rearranged V-D-J TRB sequences. TCRdb fed the multiplex PCR reads into MiXCR, producing one record per CDR3 protein. The table includes several thousand distinct CDR3 sequences, approximately 35% detected once. TCR beta rearrangements were amplified from peripheral blood genomic DNA. Sequencing was carried out using blood. The receptor set was obtained from a human donor in good health.

J is TRBJ2-3 and V is TRBV7-6; 8 nucleotides agree with TRBD2. This CDR3 has 16 residues. Germline V gene data show CDR1 as SGHVS and CDR2 as FNYEAQ. V was clipped by 4 bases and J by 2 bases; unmatched bases: 8. CDR3 protein: CASSYSGATTTDTQYF. CDR3 DNA: TGTGCCAGCAGCTATAGCGGGGCCACTACCACAGATACGCAGTATTTT. Full variable domain (missing parts from reference TRBV7-6 and TRBJ2-3): GAGVSQSPRYKVTKRGQDVALRCDPISGHVSLYWYRQALGQGPEFLTYFNYEAQQDKSGLPNDRFSAERPEGSISTLTIQRTEQRDSAMYRCASSYSGATTTDTQYFGPGTRLTVL.

The chain links TRBV6-2 or TRBV6-3 to TRBJ2-5; TRBD2 aligns across 13 bases. CDR1 and CDR2 from the germline V gene are MNHEY and SVGEGT. J was trimmed by 4 bases and V by 6 bases; bases with no gene match: 5. This CDR3 spans 15 amino acids. CDR3 DNA sequence: TGTGCCAGCAGCCTCGGGACTAGCGGGGCAGAGACCCAGTACTTC. This encodes CASSLGTSGAETQYF.

The chain joins TRBV7-9 to TRBJ1-4; 7 nucleotides agree with TRBD1. The CDR3 runs 14 residues. The J segment lost 8 bases and the V segment lost 5 bases, leaving 8 bases of the junction unmatched. Germline CDR1 SEHNR, CDR2 FQNEAQ (reference sequence). CDR3 region: CASSAGGQNEKLFF. The DNA of the CDR3 is TGTGCCAGCAGCGCGGGGGGACAGAACGAAAAACTGTTTTTT.

This clonotype was seen only a few times. The rearrangement joins TRBV6-5 to TRBJ2-7, with a tentative D call TRBD1 (6 bases). Germline V gene data show CDR1 as MNHEY and CDR2 as SVGAGI. The CDR3 runs 13 residues. The germline V and J ends were trimmed by 8 bases and 3 bases, with 14 bases remaining between them. The CDR3 DNA is TGTGCCAGCGCCCATGCCAGGGGCTACGAGCAGTACTTC. Translation gives CASAHARGYEQYF.

This clonotype was seen once. The chain uses TRBV10-3 and TRBJ1-2; D might be TRBD1 (5 bases). The V end was cut by 3 bases, the J end by 5 bases, with 10 bases between. CDR1 ENHRY and CDR2 SYGVKD come from the germline V gene. The CDR3 sequence is 13 residues long. The CDR3 nucleotides are TGTGCCATCAGTGAACAGGTTCTTTATGGCTACACCTTC. Amino acids: CAISEQVLYGYTF.

The V call is TRBV6-5, the J call TRBJ2-3, with no clear D. This CDR3 has 11 residues. Germline V lookup: CDR1 MNHEY, CDR2 SVGAGI. The V gene lost 10 bases and the J gene lost 6 bases, with 11 bases spanning the gap. The DNA for the CDR3 is TGTGCCACAAGACGGCGTGATACGCAGTATTTT. It codes for CATRRRDTQYF.

In this sample, this clonotype turned up a few times. The V and J genes are TRBV6-1 and TRBJ1-2; D remains unclear. Germline CDR1 MNHNS, CDR2 SASEGT. V was trimmed by 7 bases and J by 4 bases, leaving 13 bases between them. The CDR3 is 13 amino acids. The CDR3 spells CASTRPPGYGYTF. The CDR3 DNA is TGTGCCAGCACAAGACCCCCAGGCTATGGCTACACCTTC.

The rearrangement uses TRBV7-9 and TRBJ2-1; possibly TRBD1 or TRBD2 for D (5 bases each). This CDR3 comprises 14 residues. Germline V gene sequence: CDR1 SEHNR, CDR2 FQNEAQ (reference sequence). V was cut by 4 bases and J by 8 bases, with 15 bases left in between. The CDR3: CASSSRGTADEQFF. The DNA of the CDR3 is TGTGCCAGCAGCTCCCGGGGCACCGCGGATGAGCAGTTCTTC.

This clonotype was detected a few times. The J gene is TRBJ1-6, the V gene TRBV6-1; D is perhaps TRBD1 (5 bases). Germline V gives CDR1 MNHNS, CDR2 SASEGT. V gave up 4 bases and J gave up 3 bases, with 16 bases separating them. This CDR3 contains 17 residues. The CDR3 nucleotides are TGTGCCAGCAGTGGGACCTGGGGACCGCGCTATAATTCACCCCTCCACTTT. Protein product: CASSGTWGPRYNSPLHF.

This clonotype was counted only a few times. This chain connects TRBV6-2 or TRBV6-3 to TRBJ1-1; no definite D call. Germline CDR1 MNHEY, CDR2 SVGEGT. Trimming removed 10 bases from V and 1 base from J, with 16 bases in between. The CDR3 has 14 amino acids. This CDR3 is CAILGPDKNTEAFF. The CDR3 DNA reads TGTGCCATCCTTGGGCCAGACAAGAACACTGAAGCTTTCTTT.

This clonotype turned up a few times. The chain joins TRBV5-6 to TRBJ1-1; possible D gene TRBD1, 5 bases. This CDR3 spans 13 amino acids. Germline loops: CDR1 SGHDT, CDR2 YYEEEE. V lost 0 bases and J 5 bases, leaving 8 bases between the germline ends. The CDR3 here is CASSLGRGTEAFF. The CDR3 DNA sequence: TGTGCCAGCAGCTTGGGACGGGGGACTGAAGCTTTCTTT.

Note on this clonotype: One end of the junction varies from germline; a read error may be responsible. The chain couples TRBV4-2 to TRBJ2-3, with 12 bases aligning to TRBD2. The germline gives CDR1 LGHNA, CDR2 YNFKEQ. The CDR3 extends over 19 amino acids. The CDR3 protein is CASSPSPTSGGPRADTQYF. As DNA, the CDR3 is TGCGCCAGCAGCCCCTCACCCACTAGCGGGGGGCCTCGGGCAGATACGCAGTATTTT.

This clonotype came up a few times. The V call is TRBV18, the J call TRBJ1-5, with 9 positions matching TRBD1. CDR1 KGHSH and CDR2 LQKENI come from the germline V gene. The CDR3 length is 14 residues. Germline trimming cut 6 bases from V and 6 bases from J; bases unmatched to any gene: 6. CDR3 sequence reads: CASSPGQGSQPQHF. CDR3 bases: TGTGCCAGCTCTCCGGGACAGGGAAGTCAGCCCCAGCATTTT.

The chain recombines TRBV24-1 with TRBJ2-1; tentatively, D is TRBD1 or TRBD2 (5 bases each). From germline, CDR1 is KGHDR and CDR2 SFDVKD. Trimming pared 4 bases from V and 11 bases from J, leaving 14 bases between. The CDR3 consists of 13 residues. The CDR3 DNA sequence: TGTGCCACCAGTGAAACCGGGACCCTGAAGCAGTTCTTC. Protein product: CATSETGTLKQFF.

This clonotype was seen more than once but under ten times. The V and J genes are TRBV5-4 and TRBJ2-2; either TRBD1 or TRBD2 may fit D (5 bases each). V was cut by 3 bases and J by 1 base, with 10 bases left in between. Germline V gives CDR1 SGHNT, CDR2 YYREEE (reference sequence). The CDR3 length is 15 residues. The CDR3 sequence: CASSSGTGNTGELFF. CDR3 nucleotide sequence: TGTGCCAGCAGCTCCGGGACGGGGAACACCGGGGAGCTGTTTTTT.

Comment on this clonotype: A much larger clone is a single base away; this may be a read error. The chain has TRBV5-6 and TRBJ1-6; D remains unclear. The V and J ends lost 5 bases and 10 bases respectively, with 10 bases between them. This CDR3 is 12 amino acids long. Germline V CDR1 and CDR2: SGHDT, YYEEEE. The CDR3 region has the DNA TGTGCCAGCAGAAAGGGCGGCTCACCCCTCCACTTT. It translates to CASRKGGSPLHF.